Following are 15 T cell receptor beta chains from one sample sequenced in a study of human T cells and chemical hapten exposure. TCRdb fed the RACE reads into MiXCR, producing one record per CDR3 protein. The sample records more than 110,000 distinct CDR3 sequences, approximately 10% being singletons. Time point reported: patch test 2, 6 weeks after DPC sensitization. Treatment indicated: therapeutic diphenylcyclopropenone sensitization with weekly scalp DPC. The sample here was whole blood, taken in connection with sensitization to the hapten diphenylcyclopropenone (DPC). These receptors all come from a woman aged 45 to 65 with alopecia areata. Some clones in this sample may be carry-over from other donors' samples.

This clonotype turned up a few times. The rearrangement joins TRBV28 to TRBJ2-5; D is ambiguous. Trimming stripped 7 bases from V and 4 bases from J, with 10 bases between. From germline, CDR1 is MDHEN and CDR2 SYDVKM. CDR3 size: 12 residues. The CDR3 nucleotides are TGTGCCAGCAACATCAACCGAGAGACCCAGTACTTC. Encoded protein: CASNINRETQYF. The full variable domain, its missing parts supplied by reference TRBV28 and TRBJ2-5, is DVKVTQSSRYLVKRTGEKVFLECVQDMDHENMFWYRQDPGLGLRLIYFSYDVKMKEKGDIPEGYSVSREKKERFSLILESASTNQTSMYLCASNINRETQYFGPGTRLLVL.

This clonotype has a handful of counts. V gene TRBV3-1 combines with J gene TRBJ2-3; 10 bases are a match to TRBD2. The CDR3 has 16 amino acids. Germline V gives CDR1 LGHDT, CDR2 YNNKEL (reference sequence). Trimming took 1 base from V and 4 from J; bases not matched to a gene: 5. CDR3 in DNA: TGTGCCAGCAGCCAAGCCCTAGCGGGAGTATCAGATACGCAGTATTTT. As protein: CASSQALAGVSDTQYF.

The V gene is TRBV7-9, the J gene TRBJ2-2; the D is unclear. Germline CDR1 is SEHNR and CDR2 is FQNEAQ (reference sequence). This CDR3 spans 15 amino acids. V lost 6 bases and J 1 base, leaving 12 bases between the germline ends. The CDR3 region is CASRLSLGNTGELFF. The CDR3 DNA reads as TGTGCCAGCAGGCTCAGCCTAGGGAACACCGGGGAGCTGTTTTTT.

This clonotype has just a few counts. The V call is TRBV6-5, the J call TRBJ2-7; 7 positions match TRBD1. The germline V gene has CDR1 MNHEY and CDR2 SVGAGI. Trimming cost V 6 bases and J 0 bases; bases outside gene matches: 8. This CDR3 comprises 15 residues. The CDR3 DNA follows: TGTGCCAGCAGAGGGTCCTACAGGGGCTCCTACGAGCAGTACTTC. Encoded protein: CASRGSYRGSYEQYF.

This clonotype was recorded a few times. The chain recombines TRBV12-3 or TRBV12-4 with TRBJ2-7; D ambiguous. Trimming took off 3 bases at V and 0 bases at J, with 9 bases between the two ends. The CDR3 covers 14 residues. This CDR3 is CASSLGLTSYEQYF. CDR3 nucleotide sequence: TGTGCCAGCAGTTTGGGTCTCACCTCCTACGAGCAGTACTTC.

This clonotype was seen many times. The genes are TRBV4-2 and TRBJ2-2, with TRBD2 matching 8 bases. CDR1 is LGHNA, CDR2 YNFKEQ, per germline. Trimming at V came to 6 bases and at J to 6 bases, leaving 12 bases not matched to a gene. This CDR3 has 16 amino acids. The CDR3 DNA reads as TGTGCCAGCAGTCCTTCGGAGCGGGAGATGGCCGGGGAGCTGTTTTTT. This gives the protein CASSPSEREMAGELFF.

This clonotype has at least ten counts. The V call is TRBV7-2, the J call TRBJ2-3; D call uncertain. Germline V CDR1 and CDR2: SGHTA, FQGNSA. V lost 5 bases, J lost 6 bases, and 12 bases lay in between. The CDR3 is 13 residues long. The chain's CDR3 is CASSDPSRDTQYF. The CDR3 nucleotides are TGTGCCAGCAGCGACCCATCCAGGGATACGCAGTATTTT.

The CDR3 is CAWSKSSNQPQHF. The CDR3 DNA reads as TGTGCCTGGAGTAAGTCTAGCAATCAGCCCCAGCATTTT. This chain connects TRBV30 to TRBJ1-5; D ambiguous. Germline CDR1 reads GTSNPN; CDR2 reads SVGIG (reference sequence). The CDR3 is 13 residues long. Trimming took off 2 bases at V and 0 bases at J, with 5 bases between the two ends.

This clonotype was seen a few times. The chain joins TRBV5-8 to TRBJ2-1, with 9 bases that match TRBD2. Germline loops: CDR1 SGHTS, CDR2 YDEGEE. Unmatched junction bases numbered 11, after V lost 4 bases and J lost 3 bases. The CDR3 contains 17 residues. For the CDR3, the DNA is TGTGCCAGCAGCCTTACTAAGACTAGCGGAATCTACAATGAGCAGTTCTTC. Translating it yields CASSLTKTSGIYNEQFF.

This clonotype has only a few counts. The chain couples TRBV20-1 to TRBJ2-6; D unclear. V lost 2 bases and J 2 bases, leaving 4 bases between the germline ends. This CDR3 has 13 amino acids. Germline loops: CDR1 DFQATT, CDR2 SNEGSKA (reference sequence). The CDR3 sequence is CSARQAGANVLTF. CDR3 nucleotides: TGCAGTGCTAGACAGGCTGGGGCCAACGTCCTGACTTTC.

The V and J genes are TRBV12-3 or TRBV12-4 and TRBJ2-1, with 10 nucleotides matching TRBD2. J lost 4 bases, V lost 5 bases, and 5 bases had no gene match. CDR3 length equals 15 residues. The CDR3 sequence: CASSGLAGAYNEQFF. CDR3 bases: TGTGCCAGCAGTGGCCTAGCGGGAGCTTACAATGAGCAGTTCTTC.

The chain combines TRBV10-1 with TRBJ2-7; 11 nucleotides line up with TRBD1. Trimming at V came to 3 bases and at J to 7 bases, leaving 8 bases not matched to a gene. This CDR3 is 15 amino acids long. CDR1 WNHNN and CDR2 SYGVQD come from the germline V gene (reference sequence). The CDR3 reads CASSDEGTGGREQYF. In DNA, the CDR3 is TGCGCCAGCAGTGATGAGGGGACAGGGGGACGAGAGCAGTACTTC.

The rearrangement uses TRBV5-1 and TRBJ2-1, with D unclear. Germline V gene lookup returns CDR1 SGHRS and CDR2 YFSETQ. This CDR3 contains 13 residues. Trimming took off 4 bases at V and 5 bases at J, with 10 bases between the two ends. The chain's CDR3 is CASSLFRNNEQFF. The CDR3 DNA is TGCGCCAGCAGCCTCTTTAGGAACAATGAGCAGTTCTTC.

V gene TRBV27 combines with J gene TRBJ2-5, with 8 bases matching TRBD2. V was pared by 5 bases and J by 1 base, with 6 bases of the junction left unmatched. CDR3 length equals 15 residues. Germline CDR1 MNHEY, CDR2 SMNVEV (reference sequence). CDR3 nucleotide sequence: TGTGCCAGCAGTCTCTTAGCGGGAAGCCAAGAGACCCAGTACTTC. Protein product: CASSLLAGSQETQYF.

A few counts support this clonotype. The chain joins TRBV3-1 to TRBJ1-4; D call uncertain. The V gene's germline CDR1 is LGHDT and CDR2 YNNKEL (reference sequence). The CDR3 covers 14 residues. Between the trimmed V and J ends, which lost 3 bases and 4 bases, there was a span of 9 bases. CDR3 residues: CASSHKFYNEKLFF. The CDR3 DNA follows: TGTGCCAGCAGCCATAAGTTCTATAATGAAAAACTGTTTTTT.